The entry below describes one T cell receptor beta chain. This sample is part of a study of blood T cell repertoires in COVID-19. The wider study: The United States, Italy and Spain provided the acute and convalescent COVID-19 samples.

Produced via immunoSEQ multiplex PCR; TCRdb's table is partial and in-frame only. The repertoire includes under 300,000 clones, 89% of them detected once, and under 2.5% sits in the top ten. The sequenced sample consisted of peripheral blood. This TCR derives from a man aged 50-59 years with acute or convalescent COVID-19.

CDR3 sequence (DNA): TGTGCCAGCAGTAGCGGGGGGGCCCCAGAGACCCAGTACTTC. It codes for CASSSGGAPETQYF. This chain links TRBV2 with TRBJ2-5, with 10 bases that match TRBD2. Trimming at V came to 5 bases and at J to 4 bases, leaving 4 bases not matched to a gene. Per the germline V gene, CDR1 is SNHLY and CDR2 is FYNNEI. The CDR3 has 14 residues.